The clone carrying this T cell receptor (beta chain) was counted between two and nine times. Employing constant-segment primers, 5'RACE generated TCR alpha and TCR beta cDNA libraries bearing sample barcodes and UMIs. TCRdb independently ran MiXCR on the 5' RACE reads; one entry per CDR3 protein. The sample lists roughly 560,000 distinct CDR3 sequences, roughly 21% seen once, with around 12% in the top ten. The data are from a study of T-cell memory formation after mild COVID-19. The length of the CDR3 is 18 residues. Germline CDR1 is SGHNT and CDR2 is YYREEE (reference sequence). V gave up 3 bases and J gave up 0 bases, with 19 bases separating them.

The source material was PBMCs or a T cell subset sorted from them (not recorded which). V is TRBV5-4 and J is TRBJ2-4; the D gene is possibly TRBD1 (6 bases). This sequence originates from an adult woman who had mild COVID-19 (a few samples of this study predate the infection). Cell type and time point are not known. The CDR3: CASSSWAGDFLAKNIQYF. The CDR3 bases are TGTGCCAGCAGCTCATGGGCAGGGGATTTCCTAGCCAAAAACATTCAGTACTTC.